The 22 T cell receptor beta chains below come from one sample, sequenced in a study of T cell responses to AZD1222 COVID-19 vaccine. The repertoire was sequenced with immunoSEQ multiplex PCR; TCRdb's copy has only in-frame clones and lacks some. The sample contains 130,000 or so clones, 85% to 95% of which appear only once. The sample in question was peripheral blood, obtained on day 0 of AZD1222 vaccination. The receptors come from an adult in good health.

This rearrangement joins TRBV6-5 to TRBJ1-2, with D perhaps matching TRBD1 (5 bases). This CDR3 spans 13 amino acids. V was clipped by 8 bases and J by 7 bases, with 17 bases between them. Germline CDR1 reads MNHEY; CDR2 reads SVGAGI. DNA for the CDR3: TGTGCCAGCCGACGGACGGGGAGGGGTGGCTACACCTTC. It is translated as CASRRTGRGGYTF.

The CDR3 region has the DNA TGTGCCAGCTCACCAGAGGGTGACAGCACTGGGGGTGGCTACACCTTC. It codes for CASSPEGDSTGGGYTF. The V gene is TRBV18, the J gene TRBJ1-2; D possibly corresponds to TRBD1 (5 bases). CDR1 KGHSH and CDR2 LQKENI come from the germline V gene. Trimming took off 2 bases at V and 7 bases at J, with 20 bases between the two ends. The CDR3 is made up of 16 amino acids.

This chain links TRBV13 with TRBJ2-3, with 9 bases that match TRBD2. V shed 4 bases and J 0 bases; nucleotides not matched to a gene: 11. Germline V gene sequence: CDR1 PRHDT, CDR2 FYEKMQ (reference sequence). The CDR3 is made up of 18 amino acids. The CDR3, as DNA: TGTGCCAGCAGCTCATTGCGGGGGGGCGGATGGAGCACAGATACGCAGTATTTT. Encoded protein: CASSSLRGGGWSTDTQYF.

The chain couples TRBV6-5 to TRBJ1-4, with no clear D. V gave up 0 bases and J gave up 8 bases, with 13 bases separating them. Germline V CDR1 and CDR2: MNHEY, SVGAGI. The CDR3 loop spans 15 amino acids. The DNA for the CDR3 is TGTGCCAGCAGTTACTCGGACTATCCGTACGAAAAACTGTTTTTT. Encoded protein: CASSYSDYPYEKLFF.

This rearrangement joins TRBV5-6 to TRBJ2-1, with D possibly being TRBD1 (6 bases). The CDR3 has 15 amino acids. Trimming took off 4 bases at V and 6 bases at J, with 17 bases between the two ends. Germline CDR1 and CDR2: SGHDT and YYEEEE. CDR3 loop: CASSDYRVPGNEQFF. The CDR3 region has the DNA TGTGCCAGCAGCGATTACAGGGTGCCGGGCAATGAGCAGTTCTTC.

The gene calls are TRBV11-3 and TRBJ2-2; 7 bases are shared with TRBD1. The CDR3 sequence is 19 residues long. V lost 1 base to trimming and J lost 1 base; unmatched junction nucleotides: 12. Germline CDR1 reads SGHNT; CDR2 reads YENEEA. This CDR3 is CASSLGDGTVGENTGELFF. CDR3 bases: TGTGCCAGCAGCTTAGGGGACGGGACAGTTGGGGAGAACACCGGGGAGCTGTTTTTT.

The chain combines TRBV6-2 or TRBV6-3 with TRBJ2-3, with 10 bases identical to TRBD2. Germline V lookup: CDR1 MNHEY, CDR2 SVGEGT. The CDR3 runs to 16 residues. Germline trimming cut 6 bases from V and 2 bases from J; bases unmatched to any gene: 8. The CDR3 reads CASSPRTSGDTDTQYF. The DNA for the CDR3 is TGTGCCAGCAGCCCCCGGACTAGCGGAGACACAGATACGCAGTATTTT.

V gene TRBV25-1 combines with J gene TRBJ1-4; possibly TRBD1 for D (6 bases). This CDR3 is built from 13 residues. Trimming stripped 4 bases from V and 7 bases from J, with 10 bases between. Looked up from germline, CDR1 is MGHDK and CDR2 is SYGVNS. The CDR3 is CASSGAGVEKLFF. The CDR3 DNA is TGTGCCAGCAGTGGGGCAGGGGTTGAAAAACTGTTTTTT.

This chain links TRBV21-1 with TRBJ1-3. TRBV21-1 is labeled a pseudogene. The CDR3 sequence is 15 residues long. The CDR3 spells CASSNGVSTGNTIYF. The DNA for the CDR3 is TGTGCCAGCAGCAATGGGGTTTCAACAGGAAACACCATATATTTT.

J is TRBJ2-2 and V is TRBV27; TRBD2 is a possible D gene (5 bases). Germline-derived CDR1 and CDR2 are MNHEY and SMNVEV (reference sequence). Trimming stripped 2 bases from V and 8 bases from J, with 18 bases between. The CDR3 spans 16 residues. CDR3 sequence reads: CASSLRPVAKVGELFF. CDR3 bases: TGTGCCAGCAGTTTACGCCCCGTAGCGAAGGTGGGGGAGCTGTTTTTT.

The CDR3 here is CASSLAFSGNEMVFF. As DNA, the CDR3 is TGTGCCAGCAGCTTAGCGTTCAGCGGTAATGAAATGGTGTTTTTT. This chain uses TRBV7-8 with TRBJ1-4; D is unresolved. V was trimmed by 0 bases and J by 15 bases, leaving 20 bases between them. The CDR3 sequence is 15 residues long. From germline, CDR1 is SGHVS and CDR2 FQNEAQ.

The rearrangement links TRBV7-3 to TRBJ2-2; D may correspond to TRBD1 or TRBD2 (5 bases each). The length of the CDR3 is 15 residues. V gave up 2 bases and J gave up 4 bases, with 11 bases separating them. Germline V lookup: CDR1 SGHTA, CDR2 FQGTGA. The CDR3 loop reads CASSLRDHRTGELFF. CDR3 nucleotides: TGTGCCAGCAGCTTACGGGACCATCGCACCGGGGAGCTGTTTTTT. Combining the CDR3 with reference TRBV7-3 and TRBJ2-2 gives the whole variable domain GAGVSQTPSNKVTEKGKYVELRCDPISGHTALYWYRQSLGQGPEFLIYFQGTGAADDSGLPNDRFFAVRPEGSVSTLKIQRTERGDSAVYLCASSLRDHRTGELFFGEGSRLTVL.

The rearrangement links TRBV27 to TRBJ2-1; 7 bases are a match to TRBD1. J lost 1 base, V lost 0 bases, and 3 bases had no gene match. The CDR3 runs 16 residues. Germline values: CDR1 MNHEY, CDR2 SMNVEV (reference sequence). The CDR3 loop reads CASSLSGQLSYNEQFF. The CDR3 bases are TGTGCCAGCAGTTTATCGGGACAGTTATCCTACAATGAGCAGTTCTTC.

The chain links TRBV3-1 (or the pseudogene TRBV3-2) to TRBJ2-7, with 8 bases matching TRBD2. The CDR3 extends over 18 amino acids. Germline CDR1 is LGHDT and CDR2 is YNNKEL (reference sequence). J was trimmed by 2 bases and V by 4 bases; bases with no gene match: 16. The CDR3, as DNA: TGTGCCAGCAGCCCTACTCGAAGCGGGAGAGTAAGGGCCTACGAGCAGTACTTC. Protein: CASSPTRSGRVRAYEQYF.

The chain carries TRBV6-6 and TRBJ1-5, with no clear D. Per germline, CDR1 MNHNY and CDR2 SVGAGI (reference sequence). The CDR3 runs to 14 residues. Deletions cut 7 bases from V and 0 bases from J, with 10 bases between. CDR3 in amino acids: CASTLGLSNQPQHF. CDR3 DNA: TGTGCCAGCACCCTGGGCCTTAGCAATCAGCCCCAGCATTTT.

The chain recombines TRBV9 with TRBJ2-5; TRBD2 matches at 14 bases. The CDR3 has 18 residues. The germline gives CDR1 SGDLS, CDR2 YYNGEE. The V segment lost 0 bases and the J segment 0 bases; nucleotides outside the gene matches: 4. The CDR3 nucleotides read TGTGCCAGCAGCGTAGGGACTAGCGGGGGGTCCTACCAAGAGACCCAGTACTTC. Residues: CASSVGTSGGSYQETQYF.

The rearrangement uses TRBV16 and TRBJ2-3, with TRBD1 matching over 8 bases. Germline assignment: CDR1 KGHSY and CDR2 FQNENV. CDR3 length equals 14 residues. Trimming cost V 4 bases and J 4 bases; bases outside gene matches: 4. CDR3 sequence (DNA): TGTGCCAGCAGCCGAACGGGACAGGCAGATACGCAGTATTTT. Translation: CASSRTGQADTQYF.

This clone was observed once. The CDR3 loop is CASSQAGTSGPYNEQFF. As DNA, the CDR3 is TGTGCCAGCAGCCAAGCGGGGACTAGCGGGCCGTACAATGAGCAGTTCTTC. The gene calls are TRBV14 and TRBJ2-7; the match to TRBD2 covers 12 bases. The better agreement between TRBJ2-1 and the DNA end casts doubt on the J call. This CDR3 comprises 17 residues. Germline V gives CDR1 SGHDN, CDR2 FVKESK.

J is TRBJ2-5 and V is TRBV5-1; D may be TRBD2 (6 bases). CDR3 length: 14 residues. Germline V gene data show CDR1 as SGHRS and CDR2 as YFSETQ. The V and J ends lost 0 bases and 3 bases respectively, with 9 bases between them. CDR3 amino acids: CASSLGGAKETQYF. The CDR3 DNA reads TGCGCCAGCAGCTTGGGCGGGGCCAAAGAGACCCAGTACTTC.

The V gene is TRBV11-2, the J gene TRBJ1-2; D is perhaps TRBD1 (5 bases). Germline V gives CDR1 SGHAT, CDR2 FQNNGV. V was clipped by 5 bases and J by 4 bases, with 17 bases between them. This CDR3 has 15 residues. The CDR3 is CASSTPPGQIYGYTF. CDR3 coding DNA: TGTGCCAGCAGCACCCCGCCGGGGCAGATCTATGGCTACACCTTC. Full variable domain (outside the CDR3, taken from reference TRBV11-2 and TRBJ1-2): EAGVAQSPRYKIIEKRQSVAFWCNPISGHATLYWYQQILGQGPKLLIQFQNNGVVDDSQLPKDRFSAERLKGVDSTLKIQPAKLEDSAVYLCASSTPPGQIYGYTFGSGTRLTVV.

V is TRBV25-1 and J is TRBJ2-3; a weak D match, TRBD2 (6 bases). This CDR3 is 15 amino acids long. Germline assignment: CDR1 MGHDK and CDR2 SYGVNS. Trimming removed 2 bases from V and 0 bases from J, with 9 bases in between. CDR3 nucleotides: TGTGCCAGCAGTGAACCCGGGACTAGCACAGATACGCAGTATTTT. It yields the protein CASSEPGTSTDTQYF.

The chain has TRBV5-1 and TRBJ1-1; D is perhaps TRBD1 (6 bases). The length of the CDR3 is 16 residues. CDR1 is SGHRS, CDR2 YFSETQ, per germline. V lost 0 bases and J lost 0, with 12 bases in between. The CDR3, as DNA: TGCGCCAGCAGCTTGGTTTCAGGGGCGGTGAACACTGAAGCTTTCTTT. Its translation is CASSLVSGAVNTEAFF.